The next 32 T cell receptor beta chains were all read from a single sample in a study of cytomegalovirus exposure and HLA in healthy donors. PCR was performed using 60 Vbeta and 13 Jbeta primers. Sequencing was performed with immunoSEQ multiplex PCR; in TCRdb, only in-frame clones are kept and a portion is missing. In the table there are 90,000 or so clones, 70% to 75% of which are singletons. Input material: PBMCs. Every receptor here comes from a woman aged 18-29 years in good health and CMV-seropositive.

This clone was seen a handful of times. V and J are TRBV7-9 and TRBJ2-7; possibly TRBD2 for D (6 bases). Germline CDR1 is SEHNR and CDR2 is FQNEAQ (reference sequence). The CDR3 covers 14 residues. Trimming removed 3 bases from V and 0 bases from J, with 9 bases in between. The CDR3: CASSLIADSYEQYF. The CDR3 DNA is TGTGCCAGCAGCTTGATAGCGGACTCCTACGAGCAGTACTTC.

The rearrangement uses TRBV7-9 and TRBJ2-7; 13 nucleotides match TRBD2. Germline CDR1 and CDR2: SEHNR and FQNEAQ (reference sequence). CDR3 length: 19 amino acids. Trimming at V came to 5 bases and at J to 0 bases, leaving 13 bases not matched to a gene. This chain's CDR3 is CASSKAGTSGAILSYEQYF. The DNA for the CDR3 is TGTGCCAGCAGCAAAGCCGGGACTAGCGGGGCGATTCTCTCCTACGAGCAGTACTTC.

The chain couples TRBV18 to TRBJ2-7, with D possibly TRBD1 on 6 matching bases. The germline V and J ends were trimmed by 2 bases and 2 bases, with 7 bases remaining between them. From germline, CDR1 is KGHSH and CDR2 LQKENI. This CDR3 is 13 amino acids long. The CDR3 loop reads CASSPRGTYEQYF. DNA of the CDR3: TGTGCCAGCTCACCAAGGGGGACCTACGAGCAGTACTTC.

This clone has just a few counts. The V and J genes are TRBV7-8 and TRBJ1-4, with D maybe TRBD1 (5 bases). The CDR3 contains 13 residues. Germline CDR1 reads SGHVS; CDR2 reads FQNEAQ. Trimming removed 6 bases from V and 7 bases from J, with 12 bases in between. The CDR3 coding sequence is TGTGCCAGCAGATCGCGGGGACCTGAAAAACTGTTTTTT. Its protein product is CASRSRGPEKLFF.

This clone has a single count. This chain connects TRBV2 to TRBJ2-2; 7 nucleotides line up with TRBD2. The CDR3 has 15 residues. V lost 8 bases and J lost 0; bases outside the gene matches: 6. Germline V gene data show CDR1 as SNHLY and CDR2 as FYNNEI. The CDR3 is CASGKGLTNTGELFF. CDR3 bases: TGTGCCAGCGGAAAGGGACTAACGAACACCGGGGAGCTGTTTTTT. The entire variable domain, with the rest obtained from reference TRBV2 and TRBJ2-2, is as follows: EPEVTQTPSHQVTQMGQEVILRCVPISNHLYFYWYRQILGQKVEFLVSFYNNEISEKSEIFDDQFSVERPDGSNFTLKIRSTKLEDSAMYFCASGKGLTNTGELFFGEGSRLTVL.

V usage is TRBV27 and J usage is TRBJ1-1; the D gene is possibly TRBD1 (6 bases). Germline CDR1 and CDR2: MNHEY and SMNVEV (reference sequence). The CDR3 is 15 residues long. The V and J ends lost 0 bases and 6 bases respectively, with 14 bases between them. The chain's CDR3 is CASSLSDRVGAEAFF. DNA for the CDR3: TGTGCCAGCAGTTTATCGGACAGAGTGGGCGCTGAAGCTTTCTTT.

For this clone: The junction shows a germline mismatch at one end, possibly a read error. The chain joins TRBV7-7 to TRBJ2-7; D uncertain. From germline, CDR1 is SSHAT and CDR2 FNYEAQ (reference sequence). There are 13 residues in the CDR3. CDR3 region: CASSSWQSYEQYF. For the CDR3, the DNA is TGTGCTAGCAGCTCCTGGCAGTCCTACGAGCAGTACTTC.

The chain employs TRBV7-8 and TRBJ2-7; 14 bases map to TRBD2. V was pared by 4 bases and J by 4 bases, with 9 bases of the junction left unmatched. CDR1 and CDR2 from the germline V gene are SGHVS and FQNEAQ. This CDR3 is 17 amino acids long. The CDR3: CASSWPGLAGDGYEQYF. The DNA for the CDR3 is TGTGCCAGCAGCTGGCCGGGACTAGCGGGAGACGGTTACGAGCAGTACTTC.

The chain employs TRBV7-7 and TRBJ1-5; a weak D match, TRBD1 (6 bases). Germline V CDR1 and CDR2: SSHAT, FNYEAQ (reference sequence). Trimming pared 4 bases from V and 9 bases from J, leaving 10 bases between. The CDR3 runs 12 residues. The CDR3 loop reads CASSYQGTPQHF. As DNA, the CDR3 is TGTGCCAGCAGCTACCAGGGGACGCCCCAGCATTTT.

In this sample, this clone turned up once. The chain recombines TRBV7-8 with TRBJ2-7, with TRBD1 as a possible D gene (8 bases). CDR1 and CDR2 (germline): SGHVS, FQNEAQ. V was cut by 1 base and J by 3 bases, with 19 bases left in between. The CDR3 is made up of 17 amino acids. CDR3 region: CASSLGTGRRGGYEQYF. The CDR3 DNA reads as TGTGCCAGCAGCTTAGGGACAGGGAGGAGGGGGGGCTACGAGCAGTACTTC.

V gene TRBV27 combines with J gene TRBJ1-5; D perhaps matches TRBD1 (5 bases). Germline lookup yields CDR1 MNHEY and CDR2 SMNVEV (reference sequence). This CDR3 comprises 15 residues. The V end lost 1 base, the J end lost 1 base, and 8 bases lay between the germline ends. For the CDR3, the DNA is TGTGCCAGCAGTTTATATCCAGGGAGCAATCAGCCCCAGCATTTT. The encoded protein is CASSLYPGSNQPQHF.

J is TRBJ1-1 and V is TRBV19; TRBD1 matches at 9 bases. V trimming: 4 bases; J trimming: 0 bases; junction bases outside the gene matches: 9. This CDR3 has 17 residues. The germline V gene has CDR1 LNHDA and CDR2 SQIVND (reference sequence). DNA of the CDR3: TGTGCCAGTAGTAGGGCGACAGGGGGACCCTTGAACACTGAAGCTTTCTTT. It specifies CASSRATGGPLNTEAFF.

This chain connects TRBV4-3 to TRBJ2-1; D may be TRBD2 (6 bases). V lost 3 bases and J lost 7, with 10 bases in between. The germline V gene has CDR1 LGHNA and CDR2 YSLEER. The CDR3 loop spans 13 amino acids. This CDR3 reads CASSQNGRNEQFF. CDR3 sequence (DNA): TGCGCCAGCAGCCAGAATGGGAGGAATGAGCAGTTCTTC.

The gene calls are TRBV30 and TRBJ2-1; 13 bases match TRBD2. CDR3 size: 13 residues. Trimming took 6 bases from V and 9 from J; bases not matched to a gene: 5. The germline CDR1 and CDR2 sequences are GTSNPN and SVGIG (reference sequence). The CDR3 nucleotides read TGTGCCTGTCCAGGACTAGCGGGAGTTGAGCAGTTCTTC. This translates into CACPGLAGVEQFF.

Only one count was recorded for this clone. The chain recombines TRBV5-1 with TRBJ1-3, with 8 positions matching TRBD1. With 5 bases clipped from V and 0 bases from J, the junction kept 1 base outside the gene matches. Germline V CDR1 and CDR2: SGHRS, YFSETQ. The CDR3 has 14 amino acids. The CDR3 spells CASRDRASGNTIYF. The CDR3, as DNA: TGCGCCAGCAGGGACAGGGCCTCTGGAAACACCATATATTTT.

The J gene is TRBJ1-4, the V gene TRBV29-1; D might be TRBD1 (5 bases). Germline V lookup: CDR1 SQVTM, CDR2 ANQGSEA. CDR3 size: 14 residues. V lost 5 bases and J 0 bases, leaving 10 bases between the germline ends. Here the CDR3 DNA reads TGCAGCGTTATCGGGACTGCAACTAATGAAAAACTGTTTTTT. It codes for CSVIGTATNEKLFF.

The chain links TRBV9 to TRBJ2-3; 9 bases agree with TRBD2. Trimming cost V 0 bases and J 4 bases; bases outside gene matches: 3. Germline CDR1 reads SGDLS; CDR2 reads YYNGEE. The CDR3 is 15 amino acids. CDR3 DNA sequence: TGTGCCAGCAGCGTAGAGGGGACTAGCCCAGATACGCAGTATTTT. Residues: CASSVEGTSPDTQYF.

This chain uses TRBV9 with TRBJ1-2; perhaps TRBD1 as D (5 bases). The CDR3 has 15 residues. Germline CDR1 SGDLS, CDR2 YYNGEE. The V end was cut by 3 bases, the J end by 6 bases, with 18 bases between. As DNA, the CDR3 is TGTGCCAGCAGCGAGACCCCGGCAGGGCCTAATGGCTACACCTTC. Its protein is CASSETPAGPNGYTF.

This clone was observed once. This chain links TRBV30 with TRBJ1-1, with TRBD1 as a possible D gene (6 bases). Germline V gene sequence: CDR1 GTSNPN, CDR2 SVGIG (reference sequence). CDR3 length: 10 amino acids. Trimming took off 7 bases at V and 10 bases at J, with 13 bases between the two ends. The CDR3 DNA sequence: TGTGCCTTTCGGGGCAGGGGAGCTTTCTTT. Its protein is CAFRGRGAFF.

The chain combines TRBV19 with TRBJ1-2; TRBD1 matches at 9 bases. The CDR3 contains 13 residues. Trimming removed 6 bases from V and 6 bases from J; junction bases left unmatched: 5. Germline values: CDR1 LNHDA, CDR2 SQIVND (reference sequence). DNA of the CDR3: TGTGCCAGTAGACCTACAGGGGGCGATGGCTACACCTTC. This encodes CASRPTGGDGYTF. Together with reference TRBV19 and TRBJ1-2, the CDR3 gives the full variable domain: DGGITQSPKYLFRKEGQNVTLSCEQNLNHDAMYWYRQDPGQGLRLIYYSQIVNDFQKGDIAEGYSVSREKKESFPLTVTSAQKNPTAFYLCASRPTGGDGYTFGSGTRLTVV.

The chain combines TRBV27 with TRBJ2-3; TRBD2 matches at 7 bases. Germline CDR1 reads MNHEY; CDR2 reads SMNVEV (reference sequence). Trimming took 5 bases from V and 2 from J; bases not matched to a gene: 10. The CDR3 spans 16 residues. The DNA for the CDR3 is TGTGCCAGCAGTCCCGCTAGCGGATGGAACACAGATACGCAGTATTTT. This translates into CASSPASGWNTDTQYF.

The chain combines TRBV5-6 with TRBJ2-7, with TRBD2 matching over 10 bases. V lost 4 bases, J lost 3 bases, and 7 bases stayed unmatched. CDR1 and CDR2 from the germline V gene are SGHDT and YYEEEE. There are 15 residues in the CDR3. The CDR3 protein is CASSPGLADFYEQYF. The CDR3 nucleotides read TGTGCCAGCAGCCCCGGACTAGCGGATTTCTACGAGCAGTACTTC.

The CDR3 nucleotides read TGTGCCAGCAGCTTAGGGGGGCTTAATTCACCCCTCCACTTT. Protein product: CASSLGGLNSPLHF. This chain uses TRBV7-8 with TRBJ1-6; perhaps TRBD1 as D (6 bases). Germline lookup yields CDR1 SGHVS and CDR2 FQNEAQ. Trimming took off 1 base at V and 6 bases at J, with 7 bases between the two ends. There are 14 residues in the CDR3.

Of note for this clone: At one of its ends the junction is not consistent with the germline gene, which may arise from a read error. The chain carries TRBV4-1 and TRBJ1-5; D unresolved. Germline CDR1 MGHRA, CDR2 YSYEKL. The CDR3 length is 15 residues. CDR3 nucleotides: TGCGCCAGCAGACAAGATGCGGGTCACAATCAGCCCCAGCATTTT. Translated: CASRQDAGHNQPQHF.

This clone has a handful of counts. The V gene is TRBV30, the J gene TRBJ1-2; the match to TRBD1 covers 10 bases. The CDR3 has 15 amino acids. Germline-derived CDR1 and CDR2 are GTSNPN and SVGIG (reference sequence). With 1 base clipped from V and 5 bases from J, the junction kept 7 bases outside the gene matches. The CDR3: CAWSEKTGGLYGYTF. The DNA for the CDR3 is TGTGCCTGGAGTGAGAAGACAGGGGGCCTTTATGGCTACACCTTC.

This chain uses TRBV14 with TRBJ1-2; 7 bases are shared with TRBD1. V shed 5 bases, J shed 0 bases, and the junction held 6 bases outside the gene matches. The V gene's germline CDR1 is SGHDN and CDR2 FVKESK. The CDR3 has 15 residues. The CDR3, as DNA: TGTGCCAGCAGCGCAGCCGGGACAGCTAACTATGGCTACACCTTC. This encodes CASSAAGTANYGYTF. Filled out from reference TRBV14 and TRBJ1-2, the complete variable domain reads EAGVTQFPSHSVIEKGQTVTLRCDPISGHDNLYWYRRVMGKEIKFLLHFVKESKQDESGMPNNRFLAERTGGTYSTLKVQPAELEDSGVYFCASSAAGTANYGYTFGSGTRLTVV.

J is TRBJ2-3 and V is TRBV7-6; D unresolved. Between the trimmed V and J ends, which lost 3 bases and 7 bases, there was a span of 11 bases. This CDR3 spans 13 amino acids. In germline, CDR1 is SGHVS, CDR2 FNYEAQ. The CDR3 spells CASSFEDRNTQYF. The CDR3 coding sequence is TGTGCCAGCAGCTTTGAGGATAGAAATACGCAGTATTTT.

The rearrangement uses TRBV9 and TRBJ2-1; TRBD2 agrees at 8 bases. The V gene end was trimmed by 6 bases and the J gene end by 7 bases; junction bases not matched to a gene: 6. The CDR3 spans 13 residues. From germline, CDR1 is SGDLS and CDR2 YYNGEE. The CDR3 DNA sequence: TGTGCCAGCACCGATAGCGGGACGAATGAGCAGTTCTTC. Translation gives CASTDSGTNEQFF.

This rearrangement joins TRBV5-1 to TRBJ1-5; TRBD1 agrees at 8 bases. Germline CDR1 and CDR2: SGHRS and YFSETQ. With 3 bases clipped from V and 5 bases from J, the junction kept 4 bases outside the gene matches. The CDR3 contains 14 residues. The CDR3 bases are TGCGCCAGCAGCTCCGGACAGGGTGATCAGCCCCAGCATTTT. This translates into CASSSGQGDQPQHF. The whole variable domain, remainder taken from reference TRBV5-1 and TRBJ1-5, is KAGVTQTPRYLIKTRGQQVTLSCSPISGHRSVSWYQQTPGQGLQFLFEYFSETQRNKGNFPGRFSGRQFSNSRSEMNVSTLELGDSALYLCASSSGQGDQPQHFGDGTRLSIL.

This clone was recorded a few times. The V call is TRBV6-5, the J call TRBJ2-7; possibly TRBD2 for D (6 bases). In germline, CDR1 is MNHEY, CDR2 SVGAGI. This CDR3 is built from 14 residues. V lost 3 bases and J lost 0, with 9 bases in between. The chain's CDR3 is CASSYGRDSYEQYF. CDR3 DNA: TGTGCCAGCAGTTATGGGCGGGACTCCTACGAGCAGTACTTC.

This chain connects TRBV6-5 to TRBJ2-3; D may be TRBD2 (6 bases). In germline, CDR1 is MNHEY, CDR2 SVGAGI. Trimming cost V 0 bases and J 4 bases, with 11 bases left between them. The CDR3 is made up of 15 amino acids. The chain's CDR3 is CASSYSLAGSDTQYF. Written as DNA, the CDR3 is TGTGCCAGCAGTTACTCGTTGGCGGGATCAGATACGCAGTATTTT.

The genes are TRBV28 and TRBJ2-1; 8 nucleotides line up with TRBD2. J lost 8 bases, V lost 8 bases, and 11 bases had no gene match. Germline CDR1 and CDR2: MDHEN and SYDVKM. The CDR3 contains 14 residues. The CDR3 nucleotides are TGTGCCAGCTCGGGACTAGAGTTCGTAGATGAGCAGTTCTTC. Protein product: CASSGLEFVDEQFF.